The entry below describes one T cell receptor (beta chain). The target antigen is unknown. This entry belongs to a study of OX40 agonist ivuxolimab in advanced cancers. Points from the study as a whole: Low clonal expansion, among the lowest seen, marked partial responders at 0.1-3.0 mg/kg.

Trimming stripped 0 bases from V and 9 bases from J, with 15 bases between. CDR1 and CDR2 (germline): KGHSH, LQKENI. The CDR3 length is 15 residues. The method was immunoSEQ multiplex PCR; TCRdb's version includes in-frame clones alone and lacks a portion of them. The profile shows tens of thousands of clones, about 83% of them singletons. This clonotype was sampled from an adult with an advanced solid tumor such as melanoma, head and neck, liver or kidney cancer. The material sequenced was CD4+ or CD8+ T cells sorted from blood, taken in a trial of the OX40 agonist ivuxolimab. This chain joins TRBV18 and TRBJ2-4; D may be TRBD1 (6 bases). CDR3 sequence: CASSPPGQGMRIQYF. The DNA for the CDR3 is TGTGCCAGCTCACCACCTGGGCAGGGGATGCGCATTCAGTACTTC.